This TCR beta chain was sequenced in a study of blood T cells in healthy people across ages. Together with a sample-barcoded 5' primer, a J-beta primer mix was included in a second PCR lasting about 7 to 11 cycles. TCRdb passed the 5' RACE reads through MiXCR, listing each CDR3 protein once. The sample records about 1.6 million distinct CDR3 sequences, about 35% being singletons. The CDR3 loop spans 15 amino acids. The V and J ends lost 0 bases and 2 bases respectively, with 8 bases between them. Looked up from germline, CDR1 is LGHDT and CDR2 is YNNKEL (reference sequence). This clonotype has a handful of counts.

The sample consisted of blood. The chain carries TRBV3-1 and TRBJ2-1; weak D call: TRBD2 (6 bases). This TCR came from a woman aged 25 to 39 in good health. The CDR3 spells CASSQDWGAYNEQFF. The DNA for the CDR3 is TGTGCCAGCAGCCAAGATTGGGGGGCCTACAATGAGCAGTTCTTC.